The 3 T cell receptor beta chains below were found in one sample sequenced in a study of blood T cells in healthy people across ages. A second about 7 to 12 cycle PCR used barcoded and J-beta primers. TCRdb independently ran MiXCR on the 5' RACE reads; one entry per CDR3 protein. The sample has 720,000 or so distinct CDR3 sequences, 35% to 50% seen once. What was sequenced was blood. Every receptor here comes from a man aged 80 or over in good health.

Remarks on this clonotype: The junction and the germline gene differ at one end; a read error may be behind it. The chain is built from TRBV18 and TRBJ2-7, with D unresolved. The germline V gene has CDR1 KGHSH and CDR2 LQKENI. The CDR3 extends over 14 amino acids. In DNA, the CDR3 is TGTGTCAGCTCACCAGACTCGGCCTCCTACGAGCAGTACTTC. Encoded protein: CVSSPDSASYEQYF.

Regarding this clonotype: This sequence may be a read error, since a much larger clone differs from it by one base. V gene TRBV12-3 or TRBV12-4 combines with J gene TRBJ2-5; D not certain. CDR3 length: 19 residues. V lost 3 bases, J lost 11 bases, and 34 bases lay in between. CDR3 DNA sequence: TGTGCCAGCAGTTTCCGAAGGGCCGGGTTAATATCGATGGGCAATGAGCAGTACTTC. This codes for CASSFRRAGLISMGNEQYF.

The chain employs TRBV14 and TRBJ2-1; 7 bases map to TRBD2. This CDR3 is built from 16 residues. V lost 2 bases and J lost 10; bases outside the gene matches: 14. Germline lookup yields CDR1 SGHDN and CDR2 FVKESK. CDR3 coding DNA: TGTGCCAGCAGCCAACCAACGGGACTAAATCTCGAGGAGCAGTTCTTC. Protein: CASSQPTGLNLEEQFF.